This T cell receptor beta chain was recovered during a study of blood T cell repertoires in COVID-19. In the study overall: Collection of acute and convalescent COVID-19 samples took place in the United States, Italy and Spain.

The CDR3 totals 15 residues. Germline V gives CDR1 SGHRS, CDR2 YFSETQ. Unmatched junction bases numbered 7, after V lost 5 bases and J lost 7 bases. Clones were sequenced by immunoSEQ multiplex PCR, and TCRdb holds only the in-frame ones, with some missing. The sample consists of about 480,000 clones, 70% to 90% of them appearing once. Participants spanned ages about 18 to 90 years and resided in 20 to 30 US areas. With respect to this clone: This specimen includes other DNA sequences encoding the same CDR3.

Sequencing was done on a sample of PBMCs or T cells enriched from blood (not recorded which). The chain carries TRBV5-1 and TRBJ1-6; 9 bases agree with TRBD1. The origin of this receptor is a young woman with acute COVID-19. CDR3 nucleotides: TGCGCCAGCAGTTTAGGACAGGGGCTAAATTCACCCCTCCACTTT. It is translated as CASSLGQGLNSPLHF.